Shown below are 4 T cell receptor beta chains from a single sample sequenced in a study of monozygotic twins with inflammatory bowel disease. TCRdb re-analyzed the 5' RACE reads; it lists each CDR3 protein once, without DNA. The listing contains 200,000 to 250,000 distinct CDR3 sequences. Source material: blood. These receptors came from a human donor with ulcerative colitis or Crohn's disease, or a healthy co-twin of an affected twin (not recorded which).

V gene TRBV10-3 combines with J gene TRBJ1-2; TCRdb proposes TRBD1, but this gene call is untestable without DNA. The CDR3 is 13 residues long. Germline CDR1 and CDR2: ENHRY and SYGVKD. The chain's CDR3 is CAISLRDGYGYTF.

V usage is TRBV11-2 and J usage is TRBJ2-1. The CDR3 extends over 13 amino acids. The germline V gene has CDR1 SGHAT and CDR2 FQNNGV. The CDR3: CASSLEHGGEQFF.

The genes are TRBV5-1 and TRBJ2-7. This CDR3 region has 13 residues. The germline V gene encodes CDR1 SGHRS and CDR2 YFSETQ. CDR3 residues: CASSFTEPYEQYF.

The chain couples TRBV20-1 to TRBJ2-1. This CDR3 is 15 amino acids long. Germline V gene sequence: CDR1 DFQATT, CDR2 SNEGSKA (reference sequence). CDR3 protein: CSANLWDLSYNEQFF.